Listed below are T cell receptor beta chains from one sample, sequenced in a study of blood T cells in healthy people across ages. TCRdb processed the 5' RACE reads anew with MiXCR; each CDR3 protein has one entry. Among about 670,000 distinct CDR3 sequences listed, approximately 52% were seen once. The sequenced sample consisted of blood. The origin of the receptors is a woman of 80 years or more in good health. The CDR3 runs from the conserved cysteine through the conserved F or W. A D gene is named only where the DNA matches it firmly. A row's size may be missing; if present it is once, few, many or a size class.

D: TRBD1
V: TRBV20-1
size: many
J: TRBJ1-1
CDR3: CSALDREANTEAFF
DNA: TGCAGTGCCCTGGACAGGGAGGCGAACACTGAAGCTTTCTTT

D: TRBD1
V: TRBV7-4
size: NA
J: TRBJ2-5
CDR3: CASSSEDRARETQYF
DNA: TGTGCCAGCAGCTCCGAGGACAGGGCGCGAGAGACCCAGTACTTC

D: NA
V: TRBV20-1
size: many
J: TRBJ2-1
CDR3: CSAKRIGQSFNEQFF
DNA: TGCAGTGCTAAGAGAATCGGGCAGTCTTTCAATGAGCAGTTCTTC

D: NA
V: TRBV29-1
size: NA
J: TRBJ2-3
CDR3: CSVEGTNTDTQYF
DNA: TGCAGCGTTGAGGGGACCAACACAGATACGCAGTATTTT

D: NA
V: TRBV10-3
size: NA
J: TRBJ2-7
CDR3: CAISRELPYEQYF
DNA: TGTGCCATCAGTAGGGAGCTCCCCTACGAGCAGTACTTC

D: TRBD1
V: TRBV2
size: many
J: TRBJ2-3
CDR3: CASSGQGGTDTQYF
DNA: TGCGCCAGCTCGGGACAGGGGGGCACAGATACGCAGTATTTT

D: NA
V: TRBV2
size: once
J: TRBJ2-5
CDR3: CASSEASGLKTQYF
DNA: TGTGCCAGCAGTGAAGCATCAGGGCTGAAGACCCAGTACTTC

D: NA
V: TRBV11-2
size: NA
J: TRBJ1-2
CDR3: CASNDLQGYYGYTF
DNA: TGTGCCAGCAACGATCTTCAGGGGTATTATGGCTACACCTTC

D: NA
V: TRBV29-1
size: NA
J: TRBJ2-7
CDR3: CSVEEGQWGSSYEQYF
DNA: TGCAGCGTTGAAGAGGGGCAGTGGGGAAGCTCCTACGAGCAGTACTTC

D: NA
V: TRBV4-3
size: few
J: TRBJ2-7
CDR3: CASSQDDTRGSYNEQYF
DNA: TGCGCCAGCAGCCAAGACGATACGCGGGGATCCTACAATGAGCAGTACTTC

D: NA
V: TRBV27
size: NA
J: TRBJ2-3
CDR3: CASSLYRDPTDTQYF
DNA: TGTGCCAGCAGTCTTTACAGGGATCCCACAGATACGCAGTATTTT

D: NA
V: TRBV20-1
size: NA
J: TRBJ2-1
CDR3: CSAREPPAISYNEQFF
DNA: TGCAGTGCTAGAGAGCCTCCAGCTATCTCCTATAATGAGCAGTTCTTC

D: NA
V: TRBV6-6
size: NA
J: TRBJ2-3
CDR3: CASSYSGQADTQYF
DNA: TGTGCCAGCAGTTACTCGGGGCAGGCAGATACGCAGTATTTT

D: NA
V: TRBV5-1
size: few
J: TRBJ1-3
CDR3: CASTRGAFTGNTIYF
DNA: TGCGCCAGCACCCGAGGGGCGTTCACTGGAAACACCATATATTTT

D: TRBD1
V: TRBV27
size: few
J: TRBJ2-1
CDR3: CASSFRTGALYNEQFF
DNA: TGTGCCAGCAGTTTCCGGACAGGGGCCTTATACAATGAGCAGTTCTTC

D: TRBD2
V: TRBV6-5
size: few
J: TRBJ2-7
CDR3: CASSYSSSGRALKGNEQYF
DNA: TGTGCCAGCAGTTACTCTTCTAGCGGGAGGGCCTTAAAAGGTAACGAGCAGTACTTC

D: TRBD2
V: TRBV20-1
size: few
J: TRBJ2-1
CDR3: CSASGGGNEQFF
DNA: TGCAGTGCTAGCGGGGGGGGCAATGAGCAGTTCTTC

D: NA
V: TRBV7-9
size: NA
J: TRBJ1-1
CDR3: CASVLGMVNTEAFF
DNA: TGTGCCAGCGTGTTAGGGATGGTGAACACTGAAGCTTTCTTT

D: NA
V: TRBV6-5
size: few
J: TRBJ1-2
CDR3: CACSYSIGSNYGYTF
DNA: TGTGCCTGCAGTTACTCGATCGGGAGTAACTATGGCTACACCTTC

D: TRBD1
V: TRBV2
size: many
J: TRBJ2-6
CDR3: CASRQGSGANVLTF
DNA: TGTGCCAGCAGACAGGGGTCTGGGGCCAACGTCCTGACTTTC

D: NA
V: TRBV3-1
size: many
J: TRBJ1-6
CDR3: CASSFSSGTGNSPLHF
DNA: TGTGCCAGCAGTTTTTCCTCCGGGACTGGAAATTCACCCCTCCACTTT

D: NA
V: TRBV27
size: NA
J: TRBJ2-2
CDR3: CASSFERTEELFF
DNA: TGTGCCAGCAGCTTTGAACGTACCGAGGAGCTGTTTTTT

D: NA
V: TRBV2
size: NA
J: TRBJ2-1
CDR3: CASRTGQYNEQFF
DNA: TGTGCCAGCAGGACCGGACAGTACAATGAGCAGTTCTTC

D: TRBD1
V: TRBV5-1
size: once
J: TRBJ2-5
CDR3: CASRSTGGAETQYF
DNA: TGCGCCAGCAGATCTACAGGGGGCGCGGAGACCCAGTACTTC

D: NA
V: TRBV5-1
size: NA
J: TRBJ2-3
CDR3: CASSFERLGDTQYF
DNA: TGCGCCAGCAGCTTCGAGCGGTTGGGTGATACGCAGTATTTT

D: NA
V: TRBV25-1
size: many
J: TRBJ1-2
CDR3: CASSETGLPANYGYTF
DNA: TGTGCCAGCAGTGAGACAGGCCTACCAGCTAACTATGGCTACACCTTC

D: NA
V: TRBV7-6
size: once
J: TRBJ1-1
CDR3: CASKGTRSAFEAFF
DNA: TGTGCCAGCAAAGGGACGCGTTCTGCCTTTGAAGCTTTCTTT

D: NA
V: TRBV10-2
size: many
J: TRBJ2-5
CDR3: CASSDQGGETQYF
DNA: TGCGCCAGCAGTGATCAGGGGGGGGAGACCCAGTACTTC

D: NA
V: TRBV2
size: few
J: TRBJ1-6
CDR3: CATRGMRGNNSPLHF
DNA: TGTGCCACAAGAGGAATGAGGGGGAATAATTCACCCCTCCACTTT

D: NA
V: TRBV5-1
size: many
J: TRBJ2-3
CDR3: CASSENTDTQYF
DNA: TGCGCCAGCAGTGAGAACACAGATACGCAGTATTTT

D: NA
V: TRBV28
size: few
J: TRBJ1-1
CDR3: CASQSPDSVTEAFF
DNA: TGTGCCAGTCAATCCCCTGACTCGGTCACTGAAGCTTTCTTT

D: NA
V: TRBV4-1
size: NA
J: TRBJ2-7
CDR3: CASSQSALANEQYF
DNA: TGCGCCAGCAGCCAATCCGCACTAGCCAATGAGCAGTACTTC

D: NA
V: TRBV29-1
size: NA
J: TRBJ2-7
CDR3: CSFTGTYSYEQYF
DNA: TGCAGCTTTACAGGGACATATAGCTACGAGCAGTACTTC

D: NA
V: TRBV5-1
size: NA
J: TRBJ1-1
CDR3: CASSWQSGRTEAFF
DNA: TGCGCCAGCAGCTGGCAATCGGGGCGCACTGAAGCTTTCTTT

D: TRBD2
V: TRBV20-1
size: many
J: TRBJ2-3
CDR3: CSVRGGTDTQYF
DNA: TGCAGTGTCCGGGGGGGCACAGATACGCAGTATTTT

D: NA
V: TRBV12-3/TRBV12-4
size: NA
J: TRBJ1-2
CDR3: CASGPGTSSGYGYTF
DNA: TGTGCCAGCGGTCCGGGGACCTCAAGCGGCTATGGCTACACCTTC

D: NA
V: TRBV7-9
size: NA
J: TRBJ2-4
CDR3: CASSLLTLAKNIQYF
DNA: TGTGCCAGCAGCCTCTTGACATTAGCCAAAAACATTCAGTACTTC

D: NA
V: TRBV7-8
size: NA
J: TRBJ2-5
CDR3: CASSLAAVETQYF
DNA: TGTGCCAGCAGCTTAGCAGCCGTGGAGACCCAGTACTTC

D: NA
V: TRBV7-2
size: NA
J: TRBJ2-1
CDR3: CASSLGGAGGNEQFF
DNA: TGTGCCAGCAGCTTAGGGGGGGCCGGTGGCAATGAGCAGTTCTTC

D: NA
V: TRBV12-5
size: NA
J: TRBJ2-3
CDR3: CASGLVRGRDTQYF
DNA: TGTGCTAGTGGTTTGGTACGGGGTAGAGATACGCAGTATTTT